One and the same sample provided the 20 T cell receptor beta chains below, sequenced in a study of T cell responses to AZD1222 COVID-19 vaccine. Libraries were prepared by immunoSEQ multiplex PCR; TCRdb keeps only in-frame clonotypes and omits some of them. This sample has 150,000 to 200,000 clones, with 85% to 95% found just once. The specimen comprised peripheral blood, sampled on day 0 of AZD1222 vaccination. The receptor source for this set is an adult in good health.

The genes are TRBV20-1 and TRBJ1-6; a weak D match, TRBD1 (5 bases). In germline, CDR1 is DFQATT, CDR2 SNEGSKA (reference sequence). Trimming shortened V by 3 bases and J by 4 bases, and 10 bases separated the two germline ends. The CDR3 spans 14 residues. The CDR3 here is CSASRDGYNSPLHF. The CDR3 DNA reads as TGCAGTGCTAGTCGGGACGGTTATAATTCACCCCTCCACTTT.

This clone was counted a single time. The chain is built from TRBV4-1 and TRBJ2-5; tentatively, D is TRBD2 (5 bases). The CDR3 runs to 14 residues. V was clipped by 1 base and J by 6 bases, with 12 bases between them. Germline V gene sequence: CDR1 MGHRA, CDR2 YSYEKL. CDR3 loop: CASSQVGVSKTQYF. CDR3 bases: TGCGCCAGCAGCCAAGTCGGGGTTAGTAAGACCCAGTACTTC.

This sequence joins TRBV2 and TRBJ1-2; D gene uncertain. The germline CDR1 and CDR2 sequences are SNHLY and FYNNEI. V was cut by 1 base and J by 5 bases, with 5 bases left in between. The CDR3 consists of 12 residues. Here the CDR3 reads CASSEEQYGYTF. For the CDR3, the DNA is TGTGCCAGCAGTGAAGAACAGTATGGCTACACCTTC.

This rearrangement joins TRBV28 to TRBJ2-5; D unresolved. Trimming took 6 bases from V and 5 from J, leaving 19 bases between them. This CDR3 has 15 amino acids. Germline V CDR1 and CDR2: MDHEN, SYDVKM. Written as DNA, the CDR3 is TGTGCCAGCAGCTCCCCGGGTGGCGAAACGGAGACCCAGTACTTC. Its protein is CASSSPGGETETQYF.

The chain links TRBV7-2 to TRBJ1-3, with D perhaps TRBD1 (5 bases). Germline V gives CDR1 SGHTA, CDR2 FQGNSA. V was trimmed by 6 bases and J by 2 bases, leaving 8 bases between them. This CDR3 spans 13 amino acids. CDR3 sequence: CASRMTAGNTIYF. The CDR3 DNA sequence: TGTGCCAGCAGGATGACAGCTGGAAACACCATATATTTT.

The chain employs TRBV6-2 or TRBV6-3 and TRBJ1-2, with D unresolved. CDR3 length: 17 residues. The V end lost 5 bases, the J end lost 0 bases, and 19 bases lay between the germline ends. Germline values: CDR1 MNHEY, CDR2 SVGEGT. This CDR3 reads CASSPPYRAAANYGYTF. In DNA form, the CDR3 reads TGTGCCAGCAGTCCCCCTTATCGGGCAGCCGCTAACTATGGCTACACCTTC.

This clone was found a few times. This CDR3 is also generated by other DNA sequences in the sample. This chain uses TRBV19 with TRBJ1-1, with 7 positions matching TRBD1. Looked up from germline, CDR1 is LNHDA and CDR2 is SQIVND (reference sequence). V was clipped by 5 bases and J by 5 bases; unmatched bases: 5. CDR3 length equals 13 residues. The CDR3 here is CASSPTGWTEAFF. The CDR3 DNA reads TGTGCCAGTAGTCCGACAGGGTGGACTGAAGCTTTCTTT.

This clone was seen a handful of times. The CDR3 DNA sequence: TGTGCCAGCTCACCAACTAGCGGGAGCTACACCGGGGAGCTGTTTTTT. It encodes CASSPTSGSYTGELFF. The chain employs TRBV18 and TRBJ2-2; 11 bases fit TRBD2. Trimming took 2 bases from V and 3 from J; bases not matched to a gene: 2. Germline loops: CDR1 KGHSH, CDR2 LQKENI. This CDR3 has 16 residues.

The V gene is TRBV21-1, the J gene TRBJ2-7; no DNA check was done on the table's D call, TRBD1. TRBV21-1 is a listed pseudogene. The CDR3 is 16 amino acids. The CDR3 DNA sequence: TGTGCCAGCAGCAAAATGCTCGGACAGGGGTCTTGCGAGCAGTACTTC. Residues: CASSKMLGQGSCEQYF.

The DNA for the CDR3 is TGTGCCAGCAGCTCTAACAGTGGGACAGGGAGAGGTCATAGCACTGAAGCTTTCTTT. Amino acid sequence: CASSSNSGTGRGHSTEAFF. The rearrangement joins TRBV7-9 to TRBJ1-1, with 9 nucleotides matching TRBD1. The CDR3 covers 19 residues. V dropped 4 bases and J dropped 4; count of bases not matched to a gene: 19. Germline values: CDR1 SEHNR, CDR2 FQNEAQ (reference sequence).

The V and J genes are TRBV3-1 (or the pseudogene TRBV3-2) and TRBJ2-1; TRBD2 matches at 12 bases. V lost 5 bases, J lost 4 bases, and 6 bases stayed unmatched. From germline, CDR1 is LGHDT and CDR2 YNNKEL (reference sequence). The CDR3 has 16 amino acids. The CDR3: CASSLRLAGDYNEQFF. The CDR3 DNA reads as TGTGCCAGCAGCTTAAGACTAGCGGGAGATTACAATGAGCAGTTCTTC.

The V call is TRBV25-1, the J call TRBJ1-2; D gene unclear. From germline, CDR1 is MGHDK and CDR2 SYGVNS. The V end lost 1 base, the J end lost 2 bases, and 14 bases lay between the germline ends. The CDR3 loop spans 16 amino acids. The CDR3 here is CASSESGRTHNYGYTF. The CDR3 nucleotides are TGTGCCAGCAGTGAATCGGGCAGGACGCACAACTATGGCTACACCTTC.

The J gene is TRBJ1-5, the V gene TRBV19; D unresolved. Per the germline V gene, CDR1 is LNHDA and CDR2 is SQIVND (reference sequence). This CDR3 region has 11 residues. Deletions cut 3 bases from V and 16 bases from J, with 13 bases between. The CDR3 loop is CASSIRRKKHF. The DNA for the CDR3 is TGTGCCAGTAGTATTCGGCGCAAAAAACATTTT.

The chain employs TRBV10-3 and TRBJ2-1; D gene uncertain. The germline gives CDR1 ENHRY, CDR2 SYGVKD. V gave up 3 bases and J gave up 7 bases, with 10 bases separating them. This CDR3 has 13 amino acids. This chain's CDR3 is CAISDPLGNEQFF. The CDR3 nucleotides read TGTGCCATCAGTGACCCCCTAGGAAATGAGCAGTTCTTC.

CDR3 loop: CASNLFITSGRRSSTDTQYF. CDR3 in DNA: TGCGCCAGCAACCTGTTTATTACTAGCGGGAGGCGATCAAGCACAGATACGCAGTATTTT. The chain employs TRBV5-1 and TRBJ2-3; 12 bases match TRBD2. The trim removed 6 bases at V and 0 bases at J, leaving 17 bases unmatched. The germline V gene has CDR1 SGHRS and CDR2 YFSETQ. The CDR3 is 20 amino acids.

This chain uses TRBV9 with TRBJ1-1; D perhaps matches TRBD1 (6 bases). CDR1 and CDR2 (germline): SGDLS, YYNGEE. This CDR3 has 15 residues. V lost 0 bases, J lost 5 bases, and 14 bases lay in between. In nucleotides, the CDR3 is TGTGCCAGCAGCGTAGTCCTTGGGGGCGGGACTGAAGCTTTCTTT. Translation gives CASSVVLGGGTEAFF. The full variable domain, in which reference TRBV9 and TRBJ1-1 provide the parts outside the CDR3, is DSGVTQTPKHLITATGQRVTLRCSPRSGDLSVYWYQQSLDQGLQFLIQYYNGEERAKGNILERFSAQQFPDLHSELNLSSLELGDSALYFCASSVVLGGGTEAFFGQGTRLTVV.

This clone was seen once. The J gene is TRBJ2-7, the V gene TRBV4-1; possibly TRBD2 for D (5 bases). CDR3 size: 19 residues. V was cut by 0 bases and J by 3 bases, with 24 bases left in between. Germline loops: CDR1 MGHRA, CDR2 YSYEKL. CDR3 sequence reads: CASSQESGRGRPLDYEQYF. DNA of the CDR3: TGCGCCAGCAGCCAAGAGTCGGGGAGAGGTCGGCCCCTAGACTACGAGCAGTACTTC.

V usage is TRBV19 and J usage is TRBJ1-1; 7 positions agree with TRBD1. Germline CDR1 LNHDA, CDR2 SQIVND (reference sequence). Trimming removed 3 bases from V and 4 bases from J; junction bases left unmatched: 8. The CDR3 runs 15 residues. The CDR3 sequence is CASSMPTGLGTEAFF. The CDR3 DNA sequence: TGTGCCAGTAGTATGCCGACAGGGTTGGGCACTGAAGCTTTCTTT. Using reference TRBV19 and TRBJ1-1 for the parts outside the CDR3, the full variable domain is DGGITQSPKYLFRKEGQNVTLSCEQNLNHDAMYWYRQDPGQGLRLIYYSQIVNDFQKGDIAEGYSVSREKKESFPLTVTSAQKNPTAFYLCASSMPTGLGTEAFFGQGTRLTVV.

The chain recombines TRBV9 with TRBJ2-3; D is unclear. Germline CDR1 and CDR2: SGDLS and YYNGEE. CDR3 length: 16 residues. Trimming stripped 0 bases from V and 0 bases from J, with 11 bases between. The CDR3 spells CASSVGGTTSTDTQYF. The CDR3 bases are TGTGCCAGCAGCGTAGGAGGCACAACTAGCACAGATACGCAGTATTTT.

The chain joins TRBV19 to TRBJ1-1; 7 bases fit TRBD1. The CDR3 totals 12 residues. Trimming took 6 bases from V and 6 from J; bases not matched to a gene: 4. From germline, CDR1 is LNHDA and CDR2 SQIVND (reference sequence). The CDR3 coding sequence is TGTGCCAGTAGGGGACAGTTCTCTGAAGCTTTCTTT. It encodes CASRGQFSEAFF.